A selection of T cell receptor beta chains follows, all from one sample in a study of cytomegalovirus exposure and HLA in healthy donors. The repertoire was sequenced with immunoSEQ multiplex PCR; TCRdb's copy has only in-frame clones and lacks some. The sample consists of fewer than 250,000 clones, around 87% of them appearing once. Material: PBMCs. The receptor set was obtained from a man aged 25 to 40 in good health and CMV-seronegative. Each CDR3 is given without its conserved first and last residue.

>TRBV7-2|TRBJ1-1
ASSLAGQLNTEAF
>TRBV6-1|TRBJ2-7
ASSTRTGPTYEQY
>TRBV15|-
ATSRGTGFYEQY
>TRBV28|TRBJ2-2
ASRTHNTGELF
>TRBV5-6|TRBJ2-5
ASSWGTGGREETQY
>TRBV27|TRBJ2-1
ASSLGTSQLFDYNEQF
>TRBV5-4|TRBJ2-1
ASSLAGGRGRYNEQF
>TRBV7-2|TRBJ2-1
ASSDDTVGEQF
>TRBV6-5|TRBJ1-4
ASSFRTLTSGEKLF
>TRBV28|-
ASSYLYRVPYEQY
>TRBV6-1|TRBJ2-1
ASSGGEGRFFEQF
>TRBV9|TRBJ2-2
ASSARQGTGGTGELF
>TRBV5-5|TRBJ1-6
ASSLGEISPLH
>TRBV27|TRBJ2-5
ASSLHGQGGETQY
>TRBV29-1|TRBJ2-1
SFRRLAEGEQF
>TRBV6-5|TRBJ1-6
ATRGQPKVNSPLH
>TRBV19|TRBJ1-1
ASSIVNEAF
>TRBV20-1|TRBJ1-5
SASNSQPQH
>TRBV4-1|TRBJ1-4
ASSQPRDRGGEKLF
>TRBV2|TRBJ1-2
ATRSGQANYGYT
>TRBV5-4|TRBJ2-7
ASSLGQTGVIPYEQY
>TRBV18|TRBJ2-1
ASSPIENNEQF
>TRBV5-1|TRBJ2-1
ASSWTSGGGNEQF
>TRBV18|TRBJ1-1
ASSPGQLNTEAF
>TRBV9|TRBJ1-6
ASSVALVRGRVSYNSPLH
>TRBV7-2|TRBJ1-1
ASSPRAVRSPEAF